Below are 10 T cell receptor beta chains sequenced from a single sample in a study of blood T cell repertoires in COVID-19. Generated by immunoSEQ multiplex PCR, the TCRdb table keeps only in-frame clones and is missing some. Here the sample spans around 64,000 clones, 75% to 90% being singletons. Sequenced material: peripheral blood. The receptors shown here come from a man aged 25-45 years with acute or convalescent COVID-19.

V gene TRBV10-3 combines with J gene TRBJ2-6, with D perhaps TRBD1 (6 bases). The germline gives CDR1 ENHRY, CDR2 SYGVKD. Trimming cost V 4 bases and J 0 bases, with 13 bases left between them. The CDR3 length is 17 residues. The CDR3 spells CAISGQGLNSGANVLTF. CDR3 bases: TGTGCCATCAGTGGTCAGGGGCTGAACTCTGGGGCCAACGTCCTGACTTTC.

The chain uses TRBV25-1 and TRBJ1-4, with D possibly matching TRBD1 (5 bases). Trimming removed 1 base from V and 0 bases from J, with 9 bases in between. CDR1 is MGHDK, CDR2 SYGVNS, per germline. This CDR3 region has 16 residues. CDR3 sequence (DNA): TGTGCCAGCAGTGAATTGGGGCTTGCAACTAATGAAAAACTGTTTTTT. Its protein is CASSELGLATNEKLFF. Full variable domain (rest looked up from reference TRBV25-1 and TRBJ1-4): EADIYQTPRYLVIGTGKKITLECSQTMGHDKMYWYQQDPGMELHLIHYSYGVNSTEKGDLSSESTVSRIRTEHFPLTLESARPSHTSQYLCASSELGLATNEKLFFGSGTQLSVL.

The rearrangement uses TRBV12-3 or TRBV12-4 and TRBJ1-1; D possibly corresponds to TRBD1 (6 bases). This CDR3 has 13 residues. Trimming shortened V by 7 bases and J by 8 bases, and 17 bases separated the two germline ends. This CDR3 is CASTPGQTREAFF. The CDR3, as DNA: TGTGCCAGCACCCCGGGACAAACTAGGGAAGCTTTCTTT.

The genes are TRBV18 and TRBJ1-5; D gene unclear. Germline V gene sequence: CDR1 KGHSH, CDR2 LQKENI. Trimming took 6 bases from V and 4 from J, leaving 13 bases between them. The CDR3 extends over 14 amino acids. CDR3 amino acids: CASSPLGENQPQHF. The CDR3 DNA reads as TGTGCCAGCTCCCCCCTAGGAGAGAATCAGCCCCAGCATTTT.

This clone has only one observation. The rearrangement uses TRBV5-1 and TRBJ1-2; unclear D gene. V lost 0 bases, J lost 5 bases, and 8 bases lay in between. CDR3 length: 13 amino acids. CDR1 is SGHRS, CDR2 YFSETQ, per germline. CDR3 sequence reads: CASSLEIQYGYTF. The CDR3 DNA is TGCGCCAGCAGCTTGGAAATCCAGTATGGCTACACCTTC.

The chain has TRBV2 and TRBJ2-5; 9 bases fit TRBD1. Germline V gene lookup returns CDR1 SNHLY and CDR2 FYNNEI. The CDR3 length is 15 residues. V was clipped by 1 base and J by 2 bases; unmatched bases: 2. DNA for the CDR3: TGTGCCAGCAGTGAAGGGGGACAGGGACAAGAGACCCAGTACTTC. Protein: CASSEGGQGQETQYF.

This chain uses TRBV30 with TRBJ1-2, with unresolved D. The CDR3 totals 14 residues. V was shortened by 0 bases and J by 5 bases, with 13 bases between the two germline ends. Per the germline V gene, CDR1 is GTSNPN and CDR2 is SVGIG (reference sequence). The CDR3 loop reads CAWSVRGPRYGYTF. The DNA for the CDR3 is TGTGCCTGGAGTGTACGCGGTCCAAGGTATGGCTACACCTTC.

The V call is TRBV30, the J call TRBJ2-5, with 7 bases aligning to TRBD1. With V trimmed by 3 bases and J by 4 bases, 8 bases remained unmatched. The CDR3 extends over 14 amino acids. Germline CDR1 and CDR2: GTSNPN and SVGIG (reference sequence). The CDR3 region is CAWRQGIGRETQYF. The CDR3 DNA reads TGTGCCTGGAGACAGGGGATCGGGCGAGAGACCCAGTACTTC.

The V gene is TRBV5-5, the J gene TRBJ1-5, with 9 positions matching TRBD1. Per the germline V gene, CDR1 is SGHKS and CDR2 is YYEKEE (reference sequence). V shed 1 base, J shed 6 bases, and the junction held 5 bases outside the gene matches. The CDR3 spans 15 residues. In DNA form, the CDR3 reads TGTGCCAGCAGCTTGCAACAGGGGGCTGGTCAGCCCCAGCATTTT. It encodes CASSLQQGAGQPQHF. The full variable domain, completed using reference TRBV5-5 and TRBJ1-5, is DAGVTQSPTHLIKTRGQQVTLRCSPISGHKSVSWYQQVLGQGPQFIFQYYEKEERGRGNFPDRFSARQFPNYSSELNVNALLLGDSALYLCASSLQQGAGQPQHFGDGTRLSIL.

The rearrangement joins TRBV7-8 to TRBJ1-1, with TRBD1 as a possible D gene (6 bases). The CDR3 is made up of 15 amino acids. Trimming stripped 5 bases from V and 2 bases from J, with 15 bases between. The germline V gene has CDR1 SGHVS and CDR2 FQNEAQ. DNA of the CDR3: TGTGCCAGCAGCCAAACCTCAGGGGCAAACACTGAAGCTTTCTTT. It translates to CASSQTSGANTEAFF.